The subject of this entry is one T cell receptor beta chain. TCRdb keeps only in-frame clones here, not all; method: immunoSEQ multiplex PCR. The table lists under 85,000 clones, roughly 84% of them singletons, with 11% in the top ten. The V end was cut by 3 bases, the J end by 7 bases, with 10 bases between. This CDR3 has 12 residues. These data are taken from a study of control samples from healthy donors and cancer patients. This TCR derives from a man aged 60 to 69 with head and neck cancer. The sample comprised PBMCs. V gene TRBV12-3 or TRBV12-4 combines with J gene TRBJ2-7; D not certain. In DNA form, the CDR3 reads TGTGCCAGCAGTTTGCTGGTCTGGGAGCAGTACTTC. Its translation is CASSLLVWEQYF.